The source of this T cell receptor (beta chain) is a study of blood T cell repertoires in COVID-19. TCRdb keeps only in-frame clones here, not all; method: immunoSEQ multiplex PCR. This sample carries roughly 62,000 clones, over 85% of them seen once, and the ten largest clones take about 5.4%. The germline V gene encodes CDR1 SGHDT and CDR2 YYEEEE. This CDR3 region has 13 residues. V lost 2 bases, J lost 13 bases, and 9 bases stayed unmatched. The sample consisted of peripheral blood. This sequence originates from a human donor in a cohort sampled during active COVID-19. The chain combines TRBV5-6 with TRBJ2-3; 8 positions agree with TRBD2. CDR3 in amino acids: CASSLISGSNEYF. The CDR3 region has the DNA TGTGCCAGCAGCTTAATCAGCGGGAGTAATGAGTATTTT.